This TCR beta chain was profiled in a study of T cells after yellow fever vaccination. General study findings and limits: Abundant contaminating clonotypes from the bulk population could appear in FACS-sorted repertoires. The study found a weaker secondary response that peaked faster, day 5 versus 15. A limited proportion of clonotypes was detected within both the CD4 and CD8 compartments.

Via MiXCR, TCRdb re-called the 5' RACE reads, giving one row per CDR3 protein. The sample holds hundreds of thousands of distinct CDR3 sequences, 6.2% seen once. The CDR3 totals 14 residues. CDR1 and CDR2 (germline): MNHEY, SMNVEV (reference sequence). V lost 1 base and J lost 4, with 10 bases in between. To note about this clonotype: Its antigen remains unidentified.

Sequenced here: PBMCs, sampled 5 days after the yellow fever booster vaccination. The clonotype comes from a man aged 25-45 years who received the YFV17D yellow fever vaccine. J is TRBJ1-1 and V is TRBV27, with TRBD1 as a possible D gene (5 bases). CDR3 nucleotides: TGTGCCAGCAGTTTATACCAGGGAGGCACTGAAGCTTTCTTT. Amino acids: CASSLYQGGTEAFF.